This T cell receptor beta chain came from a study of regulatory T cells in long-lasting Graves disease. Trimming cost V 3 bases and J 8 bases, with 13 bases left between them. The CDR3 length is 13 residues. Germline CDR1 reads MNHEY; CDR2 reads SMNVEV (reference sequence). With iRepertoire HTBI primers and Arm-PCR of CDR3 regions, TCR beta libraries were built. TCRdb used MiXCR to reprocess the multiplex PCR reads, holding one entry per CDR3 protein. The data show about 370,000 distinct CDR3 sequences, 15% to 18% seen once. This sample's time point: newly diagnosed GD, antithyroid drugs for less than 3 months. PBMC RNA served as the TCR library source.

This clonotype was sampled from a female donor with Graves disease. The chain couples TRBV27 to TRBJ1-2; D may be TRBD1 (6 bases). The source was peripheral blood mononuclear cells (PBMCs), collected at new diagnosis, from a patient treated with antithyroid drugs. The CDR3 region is CASSFEGGRGYTF. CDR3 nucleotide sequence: TGTGCCAGCAGTTTCGAGGGGGGAAGGGGCTACACCTTC.